The clone carrying this TCR beta chain was recorded many times. This sample was taken from a study of molecular identifiers for immune sequencing clone quantification. Germline CDR1 is MGHDK and CDR2 is SYGVNS. The CDR3 loop spans 12 amino acids. Trimming took off 3 bases at V and 4 bases at J, with 7 bases between the two ends. One entry per CDR3 protein, called by TCRdb with MiXCR from the PCR reads. This sample yields about 320,000 distinct CDR3 sequences, of which about a fifth are seen a single time; approximately 0.8% belongs to the top ten. This chain uses TRBV25-1 with TRBJ2-7; the D call may be TRBD1 or TRBD2 (5 bases each). The specimen sequenced was naive CD8+ T cells from blood, with Jurkat cell RNA spiked in. Sample subset: FACS-sorted CD8+CD4-CCR7+CD45RA+ naive T cells. The clonotype originates from a human donor in good health. Some libraries in this study had Jurkat cell RNA spiked in. The CDR3 reads CASSDGTYEQYF. DNA of the CDR3: TGTGCCAGCAGTGACGGGACGTACGAGCAGTACTTC.